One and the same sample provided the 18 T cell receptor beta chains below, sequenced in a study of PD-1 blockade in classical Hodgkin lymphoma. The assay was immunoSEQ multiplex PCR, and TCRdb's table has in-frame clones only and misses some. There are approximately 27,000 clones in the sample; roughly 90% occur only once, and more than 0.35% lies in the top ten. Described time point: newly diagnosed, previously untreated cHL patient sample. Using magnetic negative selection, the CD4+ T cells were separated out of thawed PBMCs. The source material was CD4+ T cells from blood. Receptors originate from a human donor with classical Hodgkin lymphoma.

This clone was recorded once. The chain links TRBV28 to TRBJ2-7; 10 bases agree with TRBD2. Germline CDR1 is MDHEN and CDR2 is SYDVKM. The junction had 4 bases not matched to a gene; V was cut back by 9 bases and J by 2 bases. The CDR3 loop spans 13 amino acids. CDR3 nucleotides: TGTGCCAGTAGGACTAGCGGAACCTACGAGCAGTACTTC. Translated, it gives CASRTSGTYEQYF.

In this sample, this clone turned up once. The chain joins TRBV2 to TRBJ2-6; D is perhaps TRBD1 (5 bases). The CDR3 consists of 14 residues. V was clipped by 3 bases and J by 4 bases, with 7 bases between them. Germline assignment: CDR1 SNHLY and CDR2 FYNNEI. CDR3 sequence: CASSDRAGANVLTF. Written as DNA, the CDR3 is TGTGCCAGCAGTGACAGGGCCGGGGCCAACGTCCTGACTTTC.

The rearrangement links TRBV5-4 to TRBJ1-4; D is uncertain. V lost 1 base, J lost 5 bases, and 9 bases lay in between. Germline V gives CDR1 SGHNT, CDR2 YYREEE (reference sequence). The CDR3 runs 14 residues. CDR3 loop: CASSLIPENEKLFF. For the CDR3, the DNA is TGTGCCAGCAGCTTGATTCCGGAAAATGAAAAACTGTTTTTT.

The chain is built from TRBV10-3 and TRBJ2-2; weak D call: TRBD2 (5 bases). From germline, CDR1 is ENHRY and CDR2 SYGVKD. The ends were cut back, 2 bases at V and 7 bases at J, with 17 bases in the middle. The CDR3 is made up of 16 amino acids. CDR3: CAISEGVARGSGELFF. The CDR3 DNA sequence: TGTGCCATCAGTGAGGGGGTAGCGAGAGGGAGCGGGGAGCTGTTTTTT.

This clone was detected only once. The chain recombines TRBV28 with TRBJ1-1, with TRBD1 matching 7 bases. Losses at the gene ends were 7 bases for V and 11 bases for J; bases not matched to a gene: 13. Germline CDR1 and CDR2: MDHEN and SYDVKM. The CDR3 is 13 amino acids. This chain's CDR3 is CASTQTGQLHAFF. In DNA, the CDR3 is TGTGCCAGCACCCAGACAGGGCAACTTCATGCTTTCTTT.

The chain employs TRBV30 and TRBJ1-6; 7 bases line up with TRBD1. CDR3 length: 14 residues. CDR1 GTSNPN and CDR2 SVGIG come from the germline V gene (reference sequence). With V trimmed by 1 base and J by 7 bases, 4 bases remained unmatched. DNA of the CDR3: TGTGCCTGGAGTGCAGGGGGGGCGAATTCACCCCTCCACTTT. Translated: CAWSAGGANSPLHF.

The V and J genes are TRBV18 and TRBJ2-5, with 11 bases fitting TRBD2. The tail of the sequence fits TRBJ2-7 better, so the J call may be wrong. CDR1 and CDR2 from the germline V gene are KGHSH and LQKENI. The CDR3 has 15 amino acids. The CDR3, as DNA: TGTGCCAGCTCACCAGGACTAGCGGGCTCCTACGAGCAGTACTTC. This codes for CASSPGLAGSYEQYF.

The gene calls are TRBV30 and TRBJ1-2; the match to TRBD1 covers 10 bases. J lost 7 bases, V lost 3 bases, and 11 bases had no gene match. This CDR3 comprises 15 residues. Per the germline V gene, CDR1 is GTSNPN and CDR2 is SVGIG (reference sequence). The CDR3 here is CAWSPTGGILGGYTF. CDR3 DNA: TGTGCCTGGAGCCCGACAGGGGGCATCCTTGGTGGCTACACCTTC.

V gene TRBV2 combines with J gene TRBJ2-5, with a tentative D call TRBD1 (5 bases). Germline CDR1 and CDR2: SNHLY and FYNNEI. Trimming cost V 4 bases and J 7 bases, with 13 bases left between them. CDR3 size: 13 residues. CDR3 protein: CASSVSSQGTQYF. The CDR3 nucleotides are TGTGCCAGCAGTGTCTCCAGTCAGGGGACCCAGTACTTC. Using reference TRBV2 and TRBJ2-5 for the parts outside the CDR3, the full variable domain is EPEVTQTPSHQVTQMGQEVILRCVPISNHLYFYWYRQILGQKVEFLVSFYNNEISEKSEIFDDQFSVERPDGSNFTLKIRSTKLEDSAMYFCASSVSSQGTQYFGPGTRLLVL.

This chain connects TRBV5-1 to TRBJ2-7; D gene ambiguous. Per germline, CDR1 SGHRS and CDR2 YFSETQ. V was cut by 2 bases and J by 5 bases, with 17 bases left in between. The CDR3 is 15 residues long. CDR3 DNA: TGCGCCAGCAGCTTCCTACCGGGCCCTACTGACGAGCAGTACTTC. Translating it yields CASSFLPGPTDEQYF.

As DNA, the CDR3 is TGTGCCAGTCGGGCGGGTTACAATGAGCAGTTCTTC. Amino acid sequence: CASRAGYNEQFF. This chain joins TRBV28 and TRBJ2-1; D possibly corresponds to TRBD2 (5 bases). The V and J ends lost 9 bases and 4 bases respectively, with 10 bases between them. The CDR3 has 12 residues. CDR1 is MDHEN, CDR2 SYDVKM, per germline.

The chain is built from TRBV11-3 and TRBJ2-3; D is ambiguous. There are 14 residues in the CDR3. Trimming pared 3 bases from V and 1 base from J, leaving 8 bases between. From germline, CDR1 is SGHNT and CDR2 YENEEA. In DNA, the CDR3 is TGTGCCAGCAGCTTCGGTTTGGGCACAGATACGCAGTATTTT. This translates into CASSFGLGTDTQYF.

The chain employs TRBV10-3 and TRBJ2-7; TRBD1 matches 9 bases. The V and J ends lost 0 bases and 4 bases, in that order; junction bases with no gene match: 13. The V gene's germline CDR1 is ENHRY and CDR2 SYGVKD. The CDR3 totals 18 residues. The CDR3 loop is CAISESETSGTGRYEQYF. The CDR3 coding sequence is TGTGCCATCAGTGAGTCCGAAACCTCCGGGACAGGGAGGTACGAGCAGTACTTC.

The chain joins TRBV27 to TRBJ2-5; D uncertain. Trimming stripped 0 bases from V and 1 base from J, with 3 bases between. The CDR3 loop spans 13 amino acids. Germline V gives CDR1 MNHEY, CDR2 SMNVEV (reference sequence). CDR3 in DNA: TGTGCCAGCAGTTTATCGTTCCAAGAGACCCAGTACTTC. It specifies CASSLSFQETQYF.

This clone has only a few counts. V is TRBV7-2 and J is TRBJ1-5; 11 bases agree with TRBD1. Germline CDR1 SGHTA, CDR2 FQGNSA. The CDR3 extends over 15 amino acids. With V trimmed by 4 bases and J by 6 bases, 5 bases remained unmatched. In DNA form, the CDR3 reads TGTGCCAGCAGCTCAGCGGGGACAGGGGGTCAGCCCCAGCATTTT. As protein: CASSSAGTGGQPQHF.

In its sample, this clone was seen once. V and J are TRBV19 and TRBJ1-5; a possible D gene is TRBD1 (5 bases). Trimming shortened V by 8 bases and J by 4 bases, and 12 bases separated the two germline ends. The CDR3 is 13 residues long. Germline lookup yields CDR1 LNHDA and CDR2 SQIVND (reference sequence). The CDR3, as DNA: TGTGCCAGTGTCGGGGCCTTAAATCAGCCCCAGCATTTT. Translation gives CASVGALNQPQHF.

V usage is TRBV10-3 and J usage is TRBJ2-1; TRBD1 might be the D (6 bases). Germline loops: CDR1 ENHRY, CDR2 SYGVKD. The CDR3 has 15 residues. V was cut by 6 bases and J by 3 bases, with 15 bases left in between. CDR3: CAIRQQGAGYNEQFF. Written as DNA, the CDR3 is TGTGCCATCAGGCAACAGGGAGCTGGCTACAATGAGCAGTTCTTC.

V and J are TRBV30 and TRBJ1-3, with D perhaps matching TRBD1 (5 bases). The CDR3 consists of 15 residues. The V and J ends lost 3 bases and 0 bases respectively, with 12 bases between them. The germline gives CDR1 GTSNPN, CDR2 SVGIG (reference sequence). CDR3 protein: CAWRGPVYSGNTIYF. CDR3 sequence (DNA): TGTGCCTGGAGGGGGCCGGTTTACTCTGGAAACACCATATATTTT.